Listed below are T cell receptor beta chains from one sample, sequenced in a study of vaccination and CD4 T cells after COVID-19. MiXCR, applied by TCRdb to the PCR reads, yields one record per CDR3 protein. The sample lists about 21,000 distinct CDR3 sequences, under 75% occurring once. The specimen was CD4+ T cells from blood, collected before SARS-CoV-2 vaccination. The receptor set was obtained from a human donor who had recovered from COVID-19. Each CDR3 is given with its conserved first and last residue. Fields, in order: J gene, V gene, clone size, D gene, CDR3 length, CDR3 DNA, CDR3 protein. D genes are given only for firm matches. The size field is filled for only some rows; it gives once, few, many or a size class.

J: TRBJ2-5; V: TRBV6-5; size: .; D: TRBD2; length: 15; DNA: TGTGCCAGCAGTTACTCGAGCGGGAGTCAAGAGACCCAGTACTTC; CDR3: CASSYSSGSQETQYF
J: TRBJ2-7; V: TRBV6-1; size: .; D: .; length: 13; DNA: TGTGCCAGCAGGCGAAGCGGTGACTACGAGCAGTACTTC; CDR3: CASRRSGDYEQYF
J: TRBJ2-7; V: TRBV6-1; size: .; D: TRBD2; length: 13; DNA: TGTGCCGCTAGGCGGGAGCCGAGCTACGAGCAGTACTTC; CDR3: CAARREPSYEQYF
J: TRBJ2-6; V: TRBV21-1; size: .; D: .; length: 16; DNA: TGTGCCAGCAGCAAAGAGGACAGCTCTGGGGCCAACGTCCTGACTTTC; CDR3: CASSKEDSSGANVLTF
J: TRBJ2-5; V: TRBV5-8; size: .; D: TRBD1; length: 15; DNA: TGTGCCAGCAGTAGGACAGGGGGCTCGCAAGAGACCCAGTACTTC; CDR3: CASSRTGGSQETQYF
J: TRBJ2-7; V: TRBV7-7; size: .; D: .; length: 15; DNA: TGTGCTAGCAGCTTAGCGCAGGGGGGCAACGACGAGCAGTACTTC; CDR3: CASSLAQGGNDEQYF
J: TRBJ1-1; V: TRBV9; size: .; D: TRBD1; length: 15; DNA: TGTGCCAGCAGCGCGACGGACAGGCCGCCCACTGAAGCTTTCTTT; CDR3: CASSATDRPPTEAFF
J: TRBJ2-3; V: TRBV20-1; size: .; D: .; length: 15; DNA: TGCAGTGCTAGAGATCTGGGACGCCGCACAGATACGCAGTATTTT; CDR3: CSARDLGRRTDTQYF
J: TRBJ2-7; V: TRBV28; size: .; D: .; length: 14; DNA: TGTGCCAGCAGACCGGGGCCAGTCACCTACGAGCAGTACTTC; CDR3: CASRPGPVTYEQYF
J: TRBJ2-3; V: TRBV7-6; size: .; D: .; length: 13; DNA: TGTGCCAGCAGCTTGGGATCCTTTGATACGCAGTATTTT; CDR3: CASSLGSFDTQYF
J: TRBJ2-6; V: TRBV19; size: .; D: .; length: 17; DNA: TGTGCCAGTAGTCGGGACAAAGGAATCTCTGGGGCCAACGTCCTGACTTTC; CDR3: CASSRDKGISGANVLTF
J: TRBJ2-7; V: TRBV20-1; size: .; D: .; length: 13; DNA: TGCAGTGCTAGAGATGGGGGGAACTACGAGCAGTACTTC; CDR3: CSARDGGNYEQYF
J: TRBJ2-1; V: TRBV20-1; size: .; D: .; length: 18; DNA: TGCAGTGCTAGAGGTGGGTCTATAAGGTCCCACCTGTGGAATGAGCAGTTCTTC; CDR3: CSARGGSIRSHLWNEQFF
J: TRBJ2-7; V: TRBV20-1; size: .; D: .; length: 12; DNA: TGCAGTGCTAACCCGTTGGCGGGAGAGCAGTACTTC; CDR3: CSANPLAGEQYF
J: TRBJ2-2; V: TRBV7-9; size: .; D: TRBD2; length: 18; DNA: TGTGCCAGCAGCTTAGGGGCCCGGGGGAGGGCGAACACCGGGGAGCTGTTTTTT; CDR3: CASSLGARGRANTGELFF
J: TRBJ2-2; V: TRBV6-5; size: once; D: TRBD2; length: 17; DNA: TGTGCCAGCAGTTACAGGGCGGGAGGGAAGAACGCCGGGGAGCTGTTTTTT; CDR3: CASSYRAGGKNAGELFF
J: TRBJ1-1; V: TRBV20-1; size: .; D: .; length: 14; DNA: TGCAGTGCTCCTCTCGCAGGGAGGAACACTGAAGCTTTCTTT; CDR3: CSAPLAGRNTEAFF
J: TRBJ1-1; V: TRBV10-3; size: .; D: .; length: 14; DNA: TGTGCCACGGGGGAGGGGCGCGGGAACACTGAAGCTTTCTTT; CDR3: CATGEGRGNTEAFF
J: TRBJ1-1; V: TRBV6-1; size: once; D: .; length: 11; DNA: TGTGCCAGCATCTGGAACACTGAAGCTTTCTTT; CDR3: CASIWNTEAFF
J: TRBJ2-1; V: TRBV10-3; size: .; D: .; length: 13; DNA: TGTGCCATCCGGGACGGGATAAACAATGAGCAGTTCTTC; CDR3: CAIRDGINNEQFF
J: TRBJ1-5; V: TRBV18; size: .; D: TRBD1; length: 14; DNA: TGTGCCAGCTCACCAGGACAGGGCAATCAGCCCCAGCATTTT; CDR3: CASSPGQGNQPQHF
J: TRBJ2-4; V: TRBV6-1; size: .; D: TRBD1; length: 13; DNA: TGTGCCAGCAGCCGACAGGGCGTAAACATTCAGTACTTC; CDR3: CASSRQGVNIQYF
J: TRBJ2-1; V: TRBV20-1; size: .; D: TRBD2; length: 18; DNA: TGCAGTGCTAGACCCCTTAGACTAGCGGGAGGGCCGGGTAGGGAGCAGTTCTTC; CDR3: CSARPLRLAGGPGREQFF
J: TRBJ2-5; V: TRBV20-1; size: .; D: .; length: 14; DNA: TGCAGTGCTAGAGTTCTTGGAGGTCAAGAGACCCAGTACTTC; CDR3: CSARVLGGQETQYF
J: TRBJ1-6; V: TRBV7-2; size: .; D: TRBD1; length: 16; DNA: TGTGCCAGCAGCAAGACAGGGGCCGGAGGGAATTCACCCCTCCACTTT; CDR3: CASSKTGAGGNSPLHF
J: TRBJ1-2; V: TRBV6-2/TRBV6-3; size: .; D: .; length: 15; DNA: TGTGCCAGCAGTTACCGGGCCCCTCCTAACTATGGCTACACCTTC; CDR3: CASSYRAPPNYGYTF
J: TRBJ2-1; V: TRBV4-1; size: .; D: .; length: 14; DNA: TGCGCCAGCAGCCAAGAGTCCGTCCGCGATGAGCAGTTCTTC; CDR3: CASSQESVRDEQFF
J: TRBJ1-1; V: TRBV20-1; size: .; D: TRBD1; length: 14; DNA: TGCAGTGCTAGCCAGGGACAGATGAACACTGAAGCTTTCTTT; CDR3: CSASQGQMNTEAFF
J: TRBJ2-7; V: TRBV7-2; size: .; D: .; length: 16; DNA: TGTGCCAGCAGCTTAATCCCCCTCCTTCGACCTTACGAGCAGTACTTC; CDR3: CASSLIPLLRPYEQYF
J: TRBJ1-6; V: TRBV7-9; size: few; D: .; length: 14; DNA: TGTGCCAGCAGCTTCACATGGGACGTATTCACCCTCCACTTT; CDR3: CASSFTWDVFTLHF
J: TRBJ1-2; V: TRBV7-9; size: few; D: .; length: 13; DNA: TGTGCCAGCAGCTTAGAGGGGGACTATGGCTACACCTTC; CDR3: CASSLEGDYGYTF
J: TRBJ2-1; V: TRBV6-1; size: .; D: TRBD1; length: 14; DNA: TGTGCCAGCAGTGGGACAGGGACACACAATGAGCAGTTCTTC; CDR3: CASSGTGTHNEQFF
J: TRBJ2-3; V: TRBV6-1; size: .; D: TRBD2; length: 15; DNA: TGTGCCAGCAGGAGACTAGCGGGAGGTTTAGATACGCAGTATTTT; CDR3: CASRRLAGGLDTQYF
J: TRBJ2-2; V: TRBV29-1; size: .; D: .; length: 14; DNA: TGCAGCGTTGAAGGGCCCCTCAGACCCGGGGAGCTGTTTTTT; CDR3: CSVEGPLRPGELFF
J: TRBJ1-1; V: TRBV27; size: .; D: .; length: 16; DNA: TGTGCCAGCAGTTTCTACCTCGGAGGGGCGAGTGTAGAAGCTTTCTTT; CDR3: CASSFYLGGASVEAFF
J: TRBJ2-2; V: TRBV6-1; size: .; D: TRBD2; length: 14; DNA: TGTGCCAGCATCAGACTAGCGGAGGACGGGGAGCTGTTTTTT; CDR3: CASIRLAEDGELFF
J: TRBJ2-1; V: TRBV6-2/TRBV6-3; size: .; D: .; length: 15; DNA: TGTGCCAGCAGCCCAACAGGAGACTCTAGTAATGAGCAGTTCTTC; CDR3: CASSPTGDSSNEQFF
J: TRBJ1-1; V: TRBV5-1; size: once; D: .; length: 14; DNA: TGCGCCAGCAACCCGACAAATTTGAACACTGAAGCTTTCTTT; CDR3: CASNPTNLNTEAFF
J: TRBJ2-2; V: TRBV27; size: .; D: .; length: 17; DNA: TGTGCCAGCAGTTTTAACCCAGGCGGGGATGGGACCGGGGAGCTGTTTTTT; CDR3: CASSFNPGGDGTGELFF
J: TRBJ1-1; V: TRBV6-1; size: once; D: TRBD1; length: 14; DNA: TGTGCCAGCACCGGGACAGGGGGGCACACTGAAGCTTTCTTT; CDR3: CASTGTGGHTEAFF
J: TRBJ2-5; V: TRBV7-3; size: few; D: .; length: 13; DNA: TGTGCCAGCAGCTTAACAGTGAAAGAGACCCAGTACTTC; CDR3: CASSLTVKETQYF
J: TRBJ2-5; V: TRBV12-3/TRBV12-4; size: few; D: TRBD1; length: 13; DNA: TGTGCCAGCAGACGGACAGGGGGCGAGACCCAGTACTTC; CDR3: CASRRTGGETQYF
J: TRBJ2-2; V: TRBV5-1; size: .; D: .; length: 15; DNA: TGCGCCAGCAGCTTGGGATTCGAGCGGGCCGGGGAGCTGTTTTTT; CDR3: CASSLGFERAGELFF
J: TRBJ2-3; V: TRBV2; size: .; D: .; length: 16; DNA: TGTGCCAGCAGTGACTCGATGAGGCGGAGCACAGATACGCAGTATTTT; CDR3: CASSDSMRRSTDTQYF
J: TRBJ2-1; V: TRBV30; size: .; D: TRBD2; length: 15; DNA: TGTGCCCGCGGGAGGGCCTCCGGAAGCTACAATGAGCAGTTCTTC; CDR3: CARGRASGSYNEQFF
J: TRBJ2-2; V: TRBV7-8; size: .; D: TRBD2; length: 14; DNA: TGTGCCAGCAGCGGGACTAGCGTCACCGGGGAGCTGTTTTTT; CDR3: CASSGTSVTGELFF
J: TRBJ2-7; V: TRBV7-2; size: few; D: .; length: 11; DNA: TGTGCCAGCAGCGCGATCTACGAGCAGTACTTC; CDR3: CASSAIYEQYF
J: TRBJ2-7; V: TRBV15; size: few; D: .; length: 15; DNA: TGTGCCACCAGCAGTATATGGACAGACACCTACGAGCAGTACTTC; CDR3: CATSSIWTDTYEQYF
J: TRBJ2-1; V: TRBV6-4; size: few; D: .; length: 13; DNA: TGTGCCAGCAGTGCTAGCGAGAGCAATGAGCAGTTCTTC; CDR3: CASSASESNEQFF
J: TRBJ1-5; V: TRBV28; size: .; D: .; length: 17; DNA: TGTGCCAGCAGTTTAGGACAACGCAAGAGTAGCAATCAGCCCCAGCATTTT; CDR3: CASSLGQRKSSNQPQHF